This TCR beta chain was sequenced in a study of OX40 agonist ivuxolimab in advanced cancers. Looking at the study overall: At approximately 83% male, the cohort had a mean age of around 56 years, ranging from about 23 to 80.

This clone turned up a few times. The assay was immunoSEQ multiplex PCR, and TCRdb's table has in-frame clones only and misses some. The sample shows roughly 50,000 clones, 77% of them seen only once. The sequence came from an adult with an advanced solid tumor such as melanoma, head and neck, liver or kidney cancer. This material consisted of CD4+ or CD8+ T cells sorted from blood, taken in a trial of the OX40 agonist ivuxolimab.

In DNA, the CDR3 is TGTGCCTGGAGCCCAGGACAGGGGCGCACCGGGGAGCTGTTTTTT. It codes for CAWSPGQGRTGELFF. The chain has TRBV30 and TRBJ2-2; 9 bases match TRBD1. Looked up from germline, CDR1 is GTSNPN and CDR2 is SVGIG (reference sequence). The CDR3 loop spans 15 amino acids. The junction had 6 bases not matched to a gene; V was cut back by 3 bases and J by 4 bases.